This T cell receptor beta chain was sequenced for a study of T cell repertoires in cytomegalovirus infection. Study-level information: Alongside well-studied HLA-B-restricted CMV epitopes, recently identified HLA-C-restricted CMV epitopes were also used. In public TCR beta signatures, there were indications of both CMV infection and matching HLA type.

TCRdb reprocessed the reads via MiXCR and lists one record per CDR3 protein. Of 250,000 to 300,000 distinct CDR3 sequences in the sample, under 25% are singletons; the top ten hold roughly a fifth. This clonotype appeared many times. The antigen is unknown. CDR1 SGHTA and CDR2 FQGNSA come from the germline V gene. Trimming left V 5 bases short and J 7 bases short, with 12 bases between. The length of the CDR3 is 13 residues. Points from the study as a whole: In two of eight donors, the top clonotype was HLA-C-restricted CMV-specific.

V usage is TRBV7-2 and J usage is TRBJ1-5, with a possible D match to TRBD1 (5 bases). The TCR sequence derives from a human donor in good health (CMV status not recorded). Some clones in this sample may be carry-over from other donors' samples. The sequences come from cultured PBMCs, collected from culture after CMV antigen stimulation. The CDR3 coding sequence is TGTGCCAGCAGCCGCCTTGGGGGGCAGCCCCAGCATTTT. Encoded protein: CASSRLGGQPQHF.